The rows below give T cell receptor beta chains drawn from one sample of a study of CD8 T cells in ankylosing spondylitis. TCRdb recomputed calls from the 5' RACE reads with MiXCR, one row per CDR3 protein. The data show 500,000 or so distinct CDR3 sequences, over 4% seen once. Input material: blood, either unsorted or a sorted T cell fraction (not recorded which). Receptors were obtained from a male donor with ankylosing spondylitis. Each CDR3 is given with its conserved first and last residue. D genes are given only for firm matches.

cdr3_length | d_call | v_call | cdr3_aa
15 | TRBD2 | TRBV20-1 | CSAPGLAGGSYEQYF
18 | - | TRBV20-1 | CSARADGGYWSYNSPLHF
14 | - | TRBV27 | CASSRRDSTDTQYF
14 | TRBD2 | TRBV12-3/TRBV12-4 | CASRSGTNTGELFF
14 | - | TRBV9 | CASSVVDTNSPLHF
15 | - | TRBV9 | CASSVTGLSYNEQFF
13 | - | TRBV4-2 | CASSQEWGWEAFF
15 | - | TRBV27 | CASSRWDTLSYEQYF
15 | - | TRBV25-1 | CASSESRTLTDTQYF
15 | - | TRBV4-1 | CASSQLGLTYNEQFF
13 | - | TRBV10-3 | CAISDAGYDEQYF
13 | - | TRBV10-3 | CAISEDSLFGYTF
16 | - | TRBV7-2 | CASSLSWASVQETQYF
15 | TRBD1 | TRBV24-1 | CATSEGTGSNQPQHF
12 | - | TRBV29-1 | CSVIVTNTEAFF
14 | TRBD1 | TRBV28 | CASSRGQANEKLFF
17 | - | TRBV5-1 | CASSSVAGGGTSYGYTF
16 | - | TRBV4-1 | CASSQSTAGWTGELFF
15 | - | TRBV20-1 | CSARDGRQAYYEQYF
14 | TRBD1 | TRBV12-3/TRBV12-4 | CASRQGSYNSPLHF
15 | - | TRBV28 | CASRLVETPTDTQYF
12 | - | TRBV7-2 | CASSLRMETQYF
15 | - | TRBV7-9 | CASSLGPPEDQPQHF
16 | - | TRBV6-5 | CASSYSGRLSYNEQFF
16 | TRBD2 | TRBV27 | CASSPTARGSPYEQYF
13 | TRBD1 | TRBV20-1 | CSASGGGNYGYTF
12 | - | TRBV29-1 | CSVLSTITEAFF
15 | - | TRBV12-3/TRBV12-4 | CASSLDRGLGETQYF
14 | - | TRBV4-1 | CASSGMEGGKEQYF
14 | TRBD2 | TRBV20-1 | CSASSGGDTGELFF
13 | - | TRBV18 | CASSRTERVEQFF
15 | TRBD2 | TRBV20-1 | CSAGPGGTNTGELFF
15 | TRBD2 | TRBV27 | CASSLTTSGDGEQYF
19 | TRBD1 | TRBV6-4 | CASRGGDRGFFLSNQPQHF
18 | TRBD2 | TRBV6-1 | CASKKNRLAGDPYNEQFF
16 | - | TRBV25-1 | CASSEGGIGANQPQHF
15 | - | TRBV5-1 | CASSPGGTKYTEAFF
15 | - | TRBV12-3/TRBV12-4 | CASSPLSRSTDTQYF
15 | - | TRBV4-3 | CASSQDGTSGNTIYF
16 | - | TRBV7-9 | CASSPWTDLNTGELFF
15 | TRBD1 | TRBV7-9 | CASGHGTGGNGELFF
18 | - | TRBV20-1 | CSARDFRKGRVENTEAFF
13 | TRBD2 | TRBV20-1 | CSAQSGSSYEQYF
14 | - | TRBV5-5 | CASSWGLISGGYTF
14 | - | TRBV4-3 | CASSQVLGSYEQYF
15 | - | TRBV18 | CASSPRTDSYNEQFF
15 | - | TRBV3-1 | CASSPRDTRPYGYTF
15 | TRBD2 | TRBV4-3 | CASSHARGALNEQFF
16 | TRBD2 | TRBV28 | CASSTWTSGGYNEQFF
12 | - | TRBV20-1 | CSASEGGTEAFF
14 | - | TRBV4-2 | CASSQDRSTDTQYF